Shown below are 5 T cell receptor beta chains from a single sample sequenced in a study of cytomegalovirus exposure and HLA in healthy donors. Amplification used 60 Vbeta primers and 13 Jbeta primers. TCRdb's table, derived via immunoSEQ multiplex PCR, lists solely in-frame clones and lacks some. The repertoire includes around 170,000 clones, approximately 84% of them detected once, and approximately 2.9% sits in the top ten. The sequenced sample consisted of PBMCs. These receptors were taken from a woman aged 50 to 60 in good health and CMV-seropositive.

V usage is TRBV19 and J usage is TRBJ1-5, with a possible D match to TRBD1 (6 bases). Trimming removed 1 base at V and 0 bases at J, with 19 bases between. The CDR3 extends over 19 amino acids. Germline values: CDR1 LNHDA, CDR2 SQIVND (reference sequence). This CDR3 reads CASSIGGPGTLSSNQPQHF. The CDR3 DNA reads as TGTGCCAGTAGTATAGGAGGGCCCGGGACACTGAGTAGCAATCAGCCCCAGCATTTT.

This chain links TRBV7-2 with TRBJ2-1, with a possible D match to TRBD2 (5 bases). The CDR3 length is 15 residues. V lost 1 base, J lost 7 bases, and 14 bases lay in between. Germline loops: CDR1 SGHTA, CDR2 FQGNSA. The CDR3 region is CASSLGSQVANEQFF. The DNA for the CDR3 is TGTGCCAGCAGCTTAGGCAGTCAGGTAGCGAATGAGCAGTTCTTC.

The V call is TRBV4-1, the J call TRBJ1-2; D remains unclear. The V and J ends lost 0 bases and 2 bases respectively, with 16 bases between them. Germline assignment: CDR1 MGHRA and CDR2 YSYEKL. The CDR3 sequence is 17 residues long. The CDR3 region has the DNA TGCGCCAGCAGCCAAGAGCACCCCCCAGGCTTAAACTATGGCTACACCTTC. It translates to CASSQEHPPGLNYGYTF.

V and J are TRBV6-1 and TRBJ2-3; TRBD1 matches at 9 bases. V lost 8 bases to trimming and J lost 3 bases; unmatched junction nucleotides: 9. This CDR3 spans 15 amino acids. Germline V lookup: CDR1 MNHNS, CDR2 SASEGT. The CDR3 here is CASAHPGTGTDTQYF. The CDR3 DNA is TGTGCCAGCGCACACCCCGGGACAGGGACAGATACGCAGTATTTT.

Concerning this clone: Compared with germline, one end of the junction differs, possibly owing to a read error. CDR3 bases: TGTTCCAGCAGAGCAATAGCGGGGGGCTACAACACCGGGGAGCTGTTTTTT. It codes for CSSRAIAGGYNTGELFF. V gene TRBV7-9 combines with J gene TRBJ2-2; 10 positions match TRBD2. The CDR3 consists of 17 residues. In germline, CDR1 is SEHNR, CDR2 FQNEAQ (reference sequence). Based on the CDR3 plus reference TRBV7-9 and TRBJ2-2, the full variable domain is DTGVSQNPRHKITKRGQNVTFRCDPISEHNRLYWYRQTLGQGPEFLTYFQNEAQLEKSRLLSDRFSAERPKGSFSTLEIQRTEQGDSAMYLCSSRAIAGGYNTGELFFGEGSRLTVL.